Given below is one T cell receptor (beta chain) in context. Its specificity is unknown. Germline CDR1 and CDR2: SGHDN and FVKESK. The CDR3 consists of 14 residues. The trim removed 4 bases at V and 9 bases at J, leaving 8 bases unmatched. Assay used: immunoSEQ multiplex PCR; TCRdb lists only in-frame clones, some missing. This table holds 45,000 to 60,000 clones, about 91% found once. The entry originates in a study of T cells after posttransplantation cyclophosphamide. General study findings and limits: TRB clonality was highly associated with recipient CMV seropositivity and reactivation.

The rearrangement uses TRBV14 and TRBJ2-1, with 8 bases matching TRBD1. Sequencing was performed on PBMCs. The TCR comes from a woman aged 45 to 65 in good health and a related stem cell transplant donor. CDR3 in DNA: TGTGCCAGCAGCCCTTGGACAGGGTCGGGTGAGCAGTTCTTC. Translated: CASSPWTGSGEQFF.